The clone carrying this T cell receptor beta chain was picked up a small number of times. The target antigen is unknown. This record belongs to a study of T cell repertoires in cytomegalovirus infection. Study-wide background: Matching HLA type, along with CMV infection, was indicated by public TCR beta signatures.

TCRdb redid the calling of the reads with MiXCR, one entry per CDR3 protein. Of around 270,000 distinct CDR3 sequences listed, approximately 9.2% are singletons. Trimming removed 6 bases from V and 4 bases from J; junction bases left unmatched: 9. CDR3 length equals 16 residues. General study findings and limits: People with CMV and the relevant HLA were identified by cumulative public TCR beta family frequency. Within the response measured ex vivo, HLA-C-restricted CMV-specific TCR beta clonotypes were dominant.

The source material was PBMCs. This receptor was taken from a human donor in good health (CMV status not recorded). Some clones in this sample may be carry-over from other donors' samples. The chain links TRBV12-3 or TRBV12-4 to TRBJ1-4; the match to TRBD1 covers 9 bases. The CDR3 sequence: CASSLRTGAHNEKLFF. CDR3 nucleotide sequence: TGTGCCAGCAGCCTCCGGACAGGGGCCCATAATGAAAAACTGTTTTTT.